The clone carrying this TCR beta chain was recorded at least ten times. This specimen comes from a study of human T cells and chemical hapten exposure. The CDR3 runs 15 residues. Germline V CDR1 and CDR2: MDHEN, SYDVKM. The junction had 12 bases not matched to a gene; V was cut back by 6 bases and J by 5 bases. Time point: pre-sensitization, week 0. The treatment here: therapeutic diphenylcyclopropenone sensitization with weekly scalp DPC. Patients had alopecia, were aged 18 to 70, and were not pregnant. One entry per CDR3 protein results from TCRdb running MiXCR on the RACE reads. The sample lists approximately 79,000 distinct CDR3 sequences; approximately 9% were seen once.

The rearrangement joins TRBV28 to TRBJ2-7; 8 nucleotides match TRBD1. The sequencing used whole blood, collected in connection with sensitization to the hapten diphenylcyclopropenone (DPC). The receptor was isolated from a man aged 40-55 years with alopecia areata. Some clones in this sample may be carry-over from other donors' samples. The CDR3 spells CASRSSGTGANEQYF. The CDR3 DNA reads TGTGCCAGCAGAAGCTCCGGGACAGGAGCTAACGAGCAGTACTTC. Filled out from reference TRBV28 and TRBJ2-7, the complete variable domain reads DVKVTQSSRYLVKRTGEKVFLECVQDMDHENMFWYRQDPGLGLRLIYFSYDVKMKEKGDIPEGYSVSREKKERFSLILESASTNQTSMYLCASRSSGTGANEQYFGPGTRLTVT.